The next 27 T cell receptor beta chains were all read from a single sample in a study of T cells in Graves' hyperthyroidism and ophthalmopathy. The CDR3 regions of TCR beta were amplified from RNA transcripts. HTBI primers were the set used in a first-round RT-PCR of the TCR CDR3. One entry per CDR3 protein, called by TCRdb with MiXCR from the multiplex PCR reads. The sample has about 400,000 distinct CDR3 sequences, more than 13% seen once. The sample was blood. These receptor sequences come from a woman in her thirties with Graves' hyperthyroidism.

The chain's CDR3 is CASQRGTYEQYF. The CDR3 coding sequence is TGTGCCAGCCAACGAGGGACCTACGAGCAGTACTTC. This sequence joins TRBV28 and TRBJ2-7; maybe TRBD2 (5 bases). The germline V gene encodes CDR1 MDHEN and CDR2 SYDVKM. CDR3 length equals 12 residues. V was shortened by 8 bases and J by 2 bases, with 10 bases between the two germline ends.

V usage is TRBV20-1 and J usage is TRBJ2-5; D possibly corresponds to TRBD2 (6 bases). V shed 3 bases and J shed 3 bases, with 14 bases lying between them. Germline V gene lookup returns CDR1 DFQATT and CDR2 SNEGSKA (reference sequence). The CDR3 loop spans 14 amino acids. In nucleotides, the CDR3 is TGCAGTGCTAGGTACCGGGGGAACGAAGAGACCCAGTACTTC. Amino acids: CSARYRGNEETQYF.

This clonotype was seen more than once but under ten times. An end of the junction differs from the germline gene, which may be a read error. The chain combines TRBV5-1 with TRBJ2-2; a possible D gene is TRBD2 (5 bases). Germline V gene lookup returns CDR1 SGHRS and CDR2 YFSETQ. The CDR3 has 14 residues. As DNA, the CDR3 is TGCGCCAGCAGCTTGGGCGCGGCCACCGGGGAGCCGTTTTTT. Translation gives CASSLGAATGEPFF.

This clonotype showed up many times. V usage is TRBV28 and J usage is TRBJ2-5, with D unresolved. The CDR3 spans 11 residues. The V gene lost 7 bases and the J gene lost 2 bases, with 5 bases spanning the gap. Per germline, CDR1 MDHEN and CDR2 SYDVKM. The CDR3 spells CASTEQETQYF. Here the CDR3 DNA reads TGTGCCAGCACCGAACAAGAGACCCAGTACTTC.

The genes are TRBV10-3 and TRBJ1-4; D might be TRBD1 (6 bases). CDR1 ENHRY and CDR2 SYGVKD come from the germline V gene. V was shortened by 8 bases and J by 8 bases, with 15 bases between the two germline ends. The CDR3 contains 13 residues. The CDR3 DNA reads TGTGCCATCTCCCCCGGGACAAAGGAAAAACTGTTTTTT. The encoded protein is CAISPGTKEKLFF.

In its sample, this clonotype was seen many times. For the CDR3, the DNA is TGTGCCAGCCGCTCCCCCGGGACAGGGAATCACGAGCAGTACTTC. Translating gives CASRSPGTGNHEQYF. The chain is built from TRBV6-1 and TRBJ2-7; 9 bases are shared with TRBD1. The V segment lost 8 bases and the J segment 5 bases; nucleotides outside the gene matches: 13. The CDR3 is 15 amino acids. From germline, CDR1 is MNHNS and CDR2 SASEGT.

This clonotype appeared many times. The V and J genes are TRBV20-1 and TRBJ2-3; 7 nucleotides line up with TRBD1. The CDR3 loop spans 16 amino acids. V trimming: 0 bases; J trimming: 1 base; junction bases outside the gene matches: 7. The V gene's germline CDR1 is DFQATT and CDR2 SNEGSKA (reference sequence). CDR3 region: CSAREGTVSGTDTQYF. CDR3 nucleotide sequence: TGCAGTGCTAGAGAGGGGACAGTCAGTGGCACAGATACGCAGTATTTT.

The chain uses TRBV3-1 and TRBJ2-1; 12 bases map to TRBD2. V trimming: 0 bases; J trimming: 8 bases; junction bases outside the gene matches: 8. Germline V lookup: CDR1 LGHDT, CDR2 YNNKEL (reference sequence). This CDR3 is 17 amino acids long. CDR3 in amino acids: CASSQDSRLAGGDEQFF. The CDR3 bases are TGTGCCAGCAGCCAAGATAGTCGGCTAGCGGGAGGGGATGAGCAGTTCTTC.

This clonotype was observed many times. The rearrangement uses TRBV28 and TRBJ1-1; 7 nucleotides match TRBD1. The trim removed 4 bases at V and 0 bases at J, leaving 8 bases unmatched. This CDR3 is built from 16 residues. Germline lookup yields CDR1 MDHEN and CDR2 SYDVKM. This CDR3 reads CASSSSGTVMNTEAFF. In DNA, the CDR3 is TGTGCCAGCAGTTCCTCCGGGACAGTAATGAACACTGAAGCTTTCTTT.

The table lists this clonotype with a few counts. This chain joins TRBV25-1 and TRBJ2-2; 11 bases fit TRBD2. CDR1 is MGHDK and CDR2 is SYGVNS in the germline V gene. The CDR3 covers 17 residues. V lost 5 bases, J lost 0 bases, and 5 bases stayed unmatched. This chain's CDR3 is CASSRWTSGSNTGELFF. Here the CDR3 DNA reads TGTGCCAGCAGTCGGTGGACTAGCGGGTCGAACACCGGGGAGCTGTTTTTT.

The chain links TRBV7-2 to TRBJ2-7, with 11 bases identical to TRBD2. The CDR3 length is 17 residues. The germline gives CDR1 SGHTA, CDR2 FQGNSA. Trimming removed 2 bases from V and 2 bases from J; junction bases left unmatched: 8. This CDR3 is CASSLTWGTSGPYEQYF. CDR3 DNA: TGTGCCAGCAGCTTAACGTGGGGGACTAGCGGACCCTACGAGCAGTACTTC.

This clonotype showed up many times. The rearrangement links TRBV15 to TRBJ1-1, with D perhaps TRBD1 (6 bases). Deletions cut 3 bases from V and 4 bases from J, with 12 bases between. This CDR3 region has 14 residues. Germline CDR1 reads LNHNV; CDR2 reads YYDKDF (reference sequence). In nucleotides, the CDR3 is TGTGCCACCAGCAGTGAAAGGGGGGGCACTGAAGCTTTCTTT. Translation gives CATSSERGGTEAFF.

The CDR3 bases are TGTGCCACCAGTGTCCTTCGGGGGGGGGCGCGAGAGCAGTTCTTC. Translated: CATSVLRGGAREQFF. The V call is TRBV24-1, the J call TRBJ2-1; 8 bases map to TRBD2. The CDR3 consists of 15 residues. J was trimmed by 10 bases and V by 5 bases; bases with no gene match: 12. Germline CDR1 KGHDR, CDR2 SFDVKD.

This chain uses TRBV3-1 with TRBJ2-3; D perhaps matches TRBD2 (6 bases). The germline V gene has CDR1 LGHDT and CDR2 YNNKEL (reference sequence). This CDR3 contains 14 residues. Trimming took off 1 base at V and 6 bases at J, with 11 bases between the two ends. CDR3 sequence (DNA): TGTGCCAGCAGCCAAGGGGCGGGGAGCGATACGCAGTATTTT. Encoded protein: CASSQGAGSDTQYF.

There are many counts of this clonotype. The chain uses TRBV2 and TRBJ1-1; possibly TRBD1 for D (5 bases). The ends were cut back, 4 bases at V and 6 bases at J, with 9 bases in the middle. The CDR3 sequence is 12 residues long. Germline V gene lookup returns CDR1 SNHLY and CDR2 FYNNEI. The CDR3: CASSVTRAEAFF. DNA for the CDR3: TGTGCCAGCAGTGTGACCAGGGCTGAAGCTTTCTTT.

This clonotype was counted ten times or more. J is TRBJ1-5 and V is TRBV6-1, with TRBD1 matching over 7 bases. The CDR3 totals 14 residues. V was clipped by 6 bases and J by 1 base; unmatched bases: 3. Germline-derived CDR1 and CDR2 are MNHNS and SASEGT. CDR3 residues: CASRDRQSNQPQHF. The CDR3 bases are TGTGCCAGCAGGGACAGGCAGAGCAATCAGCCCCAGCATTTT.

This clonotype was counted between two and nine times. CDR3 coding DNA: TGTGCCTGGAGTTACGCGTACGAGCAGTACTTC. Translated: CAWSYAYEQYF. The rearrangement joins TRBV30 to TRBJ2-7, with unresolved D. V lost 2 bases to trimming and J lost 4 bases, with 6 bases between them. The CDR3 covers 11 residues. Germline V lookup: CDR1 GTSNPN, CDR2 SVGIG (reference sequence).

DNA of the CDR3: TGTGCCAGCAGTCCCCGTGCCATAAGGGAGACCCAGTACTTC. Protein sequence: CASSPRAIRETQYF. This chain links TRBV28 with TRBJ2-5; D remains ambiguous. The CDR3 length is 14 residues. The V gene's germline CDR1 is MDHEN and CDR2 SYDVKM. Between the trimmed V and J ends, which lost 5 bases and 5 bases, there was a span of 15 bases.

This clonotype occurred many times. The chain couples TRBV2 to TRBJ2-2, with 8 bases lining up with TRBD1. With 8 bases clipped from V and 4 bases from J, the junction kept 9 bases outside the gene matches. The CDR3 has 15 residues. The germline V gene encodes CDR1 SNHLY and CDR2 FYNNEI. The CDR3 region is CASRRTGSSTGELFF. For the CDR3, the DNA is TGTGCCAGCCGAAGGACAGGGAGTAGCACCGGGGAGCTGTTTTTT.

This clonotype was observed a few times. CDR3 in DNA: TGTGCCAGCAGTTTTAGCAGGGAAGGTCGGGGCTACACCTTC. Protein product: CASSFSREGRGYTF. The rearrangement links TRBV28 to TRBJ1-2, with a weak D call TRBD1 (5 bases). V lost 3 bases and J 8 bases, leaving 16 bases between the germline ends. There are 14 residues in the CDR3. Germline V gene data show CDR1 as MDHEN and CDR2 as SYDVKM.

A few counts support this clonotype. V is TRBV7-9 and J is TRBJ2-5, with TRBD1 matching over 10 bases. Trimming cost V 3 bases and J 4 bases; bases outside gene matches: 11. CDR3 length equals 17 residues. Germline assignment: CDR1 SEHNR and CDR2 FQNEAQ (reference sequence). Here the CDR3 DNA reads TGTGCCAGCAGCTTTAACTTTTGGGACAGGGGTAGAGAGACCCAGTACTTC. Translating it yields CASSFNFWDRGRETQYF.

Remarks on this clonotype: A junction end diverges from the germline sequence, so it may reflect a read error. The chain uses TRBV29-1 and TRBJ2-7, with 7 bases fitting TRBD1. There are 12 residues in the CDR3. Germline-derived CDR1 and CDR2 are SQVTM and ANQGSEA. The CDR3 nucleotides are TGCAGCGCTGAAGGGGACAGCTACGAGCAGTACTTC. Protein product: CSAEGDSYEQYF.

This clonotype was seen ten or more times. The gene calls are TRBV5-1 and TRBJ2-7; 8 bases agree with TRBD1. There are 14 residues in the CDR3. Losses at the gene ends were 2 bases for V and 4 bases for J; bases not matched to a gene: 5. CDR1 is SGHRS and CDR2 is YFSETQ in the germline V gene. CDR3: CASSFGDRTYEQYF. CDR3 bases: TGCGCCAGCAGCTTTGGGGACAGGACATACGAGCAGTACTTC.

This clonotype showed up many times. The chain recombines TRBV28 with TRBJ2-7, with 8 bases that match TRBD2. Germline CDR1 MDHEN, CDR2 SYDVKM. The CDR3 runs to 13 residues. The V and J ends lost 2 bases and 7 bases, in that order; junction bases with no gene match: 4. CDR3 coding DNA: TGTGCCAGCAGTTTAACTGGCGGGGGGGAGCAGTACTTC. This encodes CASSLTGGGEQYF. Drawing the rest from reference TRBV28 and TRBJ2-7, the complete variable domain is DVKVTQSSRYLVKRTGEKVFLECVQDMDHENMFWYRQDPGLGLRLIYFSYDVKMKEKGDIPEGYSVSREKKERFSLILESASTNQTSMYLCASSLTGGGEQYFGPGTRLTVT.

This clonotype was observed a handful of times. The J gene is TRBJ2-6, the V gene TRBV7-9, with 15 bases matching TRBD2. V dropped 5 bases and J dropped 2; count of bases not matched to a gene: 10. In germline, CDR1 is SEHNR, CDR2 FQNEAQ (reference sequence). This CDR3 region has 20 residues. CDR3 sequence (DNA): TGTGCCAGCAGCACATCCCCTGGACTAGCGGGAGGGGCTGGGGCCAACGTCCTGACTTTC. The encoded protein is CASSTSPGLAGGAGANVLTF.

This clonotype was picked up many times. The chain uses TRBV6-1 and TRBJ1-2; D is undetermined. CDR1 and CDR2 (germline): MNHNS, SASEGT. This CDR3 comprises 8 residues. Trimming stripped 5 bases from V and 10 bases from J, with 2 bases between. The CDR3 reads CASSPYTF. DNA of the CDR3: TGTGCCAGCAGTCCCTACACCTTC.

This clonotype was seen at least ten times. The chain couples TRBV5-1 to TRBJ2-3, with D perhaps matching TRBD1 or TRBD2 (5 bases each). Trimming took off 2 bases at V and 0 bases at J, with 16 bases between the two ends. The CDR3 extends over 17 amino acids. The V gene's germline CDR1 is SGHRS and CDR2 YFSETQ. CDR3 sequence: CASSFRDGIMSTDTQYF. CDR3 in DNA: TGCGCCAGCAGCTTTCGGGACGGGATCATGAGCACAGATACGCAGTATTTT.